This TCR beta chain was observed in a study of T cell repertoires in cytomegalovirus infection. Whole-study context: Well-studied HLA-B-restricted CMV epitopes were used in the study alongside recently identified HLA-C-restricted ones.

Overall study results and limits: The cumulative frequency of public TCR beta families identified carriers of CMV plus the relevant HLA. In two of eight donors, the top clonotype was HLA-C-restricted CMV-specific.

Trimming removed 3 bases from V and 5 bases from J, with 14 bases in between. Germline V gene sequence: CDR1 WNHNN, CDR2 SYGVQD (reference sequence). There are 14 residues in the CDR3. With respect to this clonotype: Its antigen remains unidentified.

MiXCR, applied by TCRdb to the reads, yields one record per CDR3 protein. Of about 770,000 distinct CDR3 sequences in the sample, 25% to 30% are singletons; the top ten hold 13%. This TCR was recovered from a human donor in good health (CMV status not recorded). Some clones in this sample may be carry-over from other donors' samples. The sequencing here drew on cultured CD8+ T cells from PBMCs, taken from culture after CMV antigen stimulation. This sequence joins TRBV10-1 and TRBJ2-7; D perhaps matches TRBD1 (6 bases). Here the CDR3 DNA reads TGCGCCAGCAGTGATGGAGGCAGGGGTAACGAGCAGTACTTC. It codes for CASSDGGRGNEQYF.